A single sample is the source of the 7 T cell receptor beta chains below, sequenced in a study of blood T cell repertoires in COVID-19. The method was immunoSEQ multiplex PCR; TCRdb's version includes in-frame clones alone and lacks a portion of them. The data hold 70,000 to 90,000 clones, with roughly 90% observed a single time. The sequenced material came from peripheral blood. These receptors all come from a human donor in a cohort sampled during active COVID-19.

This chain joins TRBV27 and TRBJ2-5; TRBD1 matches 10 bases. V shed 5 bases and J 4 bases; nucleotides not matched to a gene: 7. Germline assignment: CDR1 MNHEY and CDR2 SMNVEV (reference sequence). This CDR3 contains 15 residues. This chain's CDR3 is CASSRAGTGVETQYF. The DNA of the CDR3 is TGTGCCAGCAGTCGGGCCGGGACAGGGGTAGAGACCCAGTACTTC.

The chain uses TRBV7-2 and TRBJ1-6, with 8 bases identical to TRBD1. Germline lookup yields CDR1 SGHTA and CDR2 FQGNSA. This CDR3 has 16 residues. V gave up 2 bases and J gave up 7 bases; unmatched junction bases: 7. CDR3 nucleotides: TGTGCCAGCAGCTTATACCTAGGGACAGGCAATTCACCCCTCCACTTT. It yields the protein CASSLYLGTGNSPLHF.

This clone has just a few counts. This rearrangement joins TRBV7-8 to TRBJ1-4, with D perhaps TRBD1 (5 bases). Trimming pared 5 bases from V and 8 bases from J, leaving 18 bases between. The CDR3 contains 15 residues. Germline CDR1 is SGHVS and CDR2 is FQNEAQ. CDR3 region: CASSHRQSGTEKLFF. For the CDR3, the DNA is TGTGCCAGCAGCCACCGCCAGAGCGGGACGGAAAAACTGTTTTTT.

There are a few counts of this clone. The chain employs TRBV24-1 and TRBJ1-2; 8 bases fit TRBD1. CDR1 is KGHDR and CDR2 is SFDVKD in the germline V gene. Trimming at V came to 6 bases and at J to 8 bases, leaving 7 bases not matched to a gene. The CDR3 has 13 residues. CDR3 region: CATSPDREGGYTF. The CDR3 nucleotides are TGTGCCACCAGTCCGGACAGGGAAGGAGGCTACACCTTC.

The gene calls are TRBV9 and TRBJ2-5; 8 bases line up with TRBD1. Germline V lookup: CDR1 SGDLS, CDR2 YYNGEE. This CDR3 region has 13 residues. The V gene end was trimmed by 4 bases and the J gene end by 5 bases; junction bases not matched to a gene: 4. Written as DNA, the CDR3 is TGTGCCAGCAGCTTACGGACAGGGGAGACCCAGTACTTC. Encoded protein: CASSLRTGETQYF.

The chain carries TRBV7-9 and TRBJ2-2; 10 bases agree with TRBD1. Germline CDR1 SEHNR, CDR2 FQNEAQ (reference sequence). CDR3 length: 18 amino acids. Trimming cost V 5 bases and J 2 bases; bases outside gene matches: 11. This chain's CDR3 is CASSAGTGALLNTGELFF. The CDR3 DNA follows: TGTGCCAGCAGCGCCGGGACAGGGGCTTTGTTAAACACCGGGGAGCTGTTTTTT.

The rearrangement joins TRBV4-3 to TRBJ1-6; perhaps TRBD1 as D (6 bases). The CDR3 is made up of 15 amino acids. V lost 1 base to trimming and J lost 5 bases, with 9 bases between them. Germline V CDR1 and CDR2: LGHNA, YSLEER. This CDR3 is CASSQVRGNNSPLHF. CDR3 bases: TGCGCCAGCAGCCAAGTCAGGGGAAATAATTCACCCCTCCACTTT.